Sequencing of this T cell receptor (beta chain) was carried out in a study of blood T cell repertoires in COVID-19 (dated by TCRdb to about 2020). Background on the whole study: Samples from collaborators originated in the United States, Italy and Spain and spanned both the acute and convalescent phases of COVID-19. The material from the prospective study consisted of cDNA or gDNA derived from T cells, B-cell-depleted T cells, or PBMCs. Deeply sampled blood TCRbeta repertoires from subjects exposed to, actively infected with, or recovered from COVID-19 were included in the dataset. A freely available public database, intended as a resource for researchers studying the immune response to SARS-CoV-2, is where the repertoires were released. The samples were drawn from two sources: the first 160 participants of the ongoing ImmuneRACE study, and 1,000 to 1,500 subjects contributed by 6 global collaborators. A de-identified subject ID, COVID-19 status, age in years and sex were almost always included in the sample metadata. Where available, HLA class I and class II types were obtained from metadata supplied by the sample provider rather than from assay-based typing.

Whole blood was collected in K2EDTA tubes by collaborating institutions according to the institutions' own protocols. Collaborator samples were shipped for TCRbeta analysis as frozen whole blood, isolated PBMCs, or DNA extracted from either sample type. Comment on this clone: Its specific antigen is unknown. Nothing much larger sits one base from this clone, and base qualities are not available.

What the study reported, not specific to this receptor: The quantity of clinical and demographic metadata differed by source and by participant and was supplied without curation.

The CDR3 runs 14 amino acids, cysteine and phenylalanine included. CDR3 DNA is the only sequence kept; it has 42 bases, read in frame from the first base. V has 4 bases trimmed and J has 4 bases trimmed; junction bases matching no gene number 5. CDR1 SGHRS and CDR2 YFSETQ are derived from the germline V gene. The immunoSEQ Assay, a bias-controlled multiplex PCR, was used to amplify TCRbeta CDR3 regions from genomic DNA. Per the authors' processing: Within the assay, amplification of reference gene primers was used to estimate how many nucleated cells each sample contained. Sequence reads were collapsed and filtered to measure the absolute abundance of every unique TCRbeta CDR3 rearrangement. For each sample, productive Simpson clonality was calculated by taking the square root of Simpson's diversity index across productive rearrangements. Drawn from immuneACCESS, this table holds only the in-frame rearrangements with V and J called that TCRdb kept. Clones are partly lost; checked studies trace under half to an unresolved V gene and leave the rest unexplained. That table supplies the V and J calls and clone size; D and trimming were determined from the DNA. This sample has about 210,000 clones in its table, and approximately 85% of those were observed once. The ten largest make up about 7.3% of the sample.

The chain was built from TRBV5-1 and TRBJ1-1, with 9 central nucleotides matching TRBD1. This TCR was recovered from a woman aged 45 to 65 with active or convalescent COVID-19. The sequencing input was peripheral blood. The DNA sequence reads TGCGCCAGCAGCGACCCGACAGGGGGCACTGAAGCTTTCTTT. The translation is CASSDPTGGTEAFF.